A selection of T cell receptor beta chains follows, all from one sample in a study of T cell repertoires in aging, cancer and after chemotherapy. TCRdb re-derived calls from the multiplex PCR reads in MiXCR, one entry per CDR3 protein. The sample lists roughly 8,600 distinct CDR3 sequences, 25% to 35% occurring once. Sequenced: blood. The receptor set was obtained from a human donor in good health. CDR3s include the opening cysteine and the closing phenylalanine or tryptophan. The D gene is left open where the match is weak. Clone size appears in some rows only: once, few, many, or a class for an expanded clone.

>few|-|TRBJ1-3|TRBV19
CASSIGGTGNTIYF
TGTGCCAGTAGTATAGGAGGGACCGGAAACACCATATATTTT
>large|TRBD2|TRBJ2-1|TRBV29-1
CSVESGVEQFF
TGCAGCGTTGAGAGCGGGGTAGAGCAGTTCTTC
>few|-|TRBJ1-5|TRBV6-6
CAIGGPGNQPQHF
TGTGCAATCGGAGGGCCGGGCAATCAGCCCCAGCATTTT
>once|TRBD1|TRBJ1-6|TRBV7-6
CASSEGANSPLHF
TGTGCCAGCAGCGAGGGGGCGAATTCACCCCTCCACTTT
>-|TRBD1|TRBJ2-7|TRBV6-1
CASRTGGNGGEQYF
TGTGCCAGCAGAACAGGGGGGAACGGCGGAGAGCAGTACTTC
>-|-|TRBJ1-4|TRBV4-2
CASSQRTEFVEKLFF
TGTGCCAGCAGCCAACGGACAGAGTTCGTCGAAAAACTGTTTTTT
>few|-|TRBJ2-1|TRBV12-3/TRBV12-4
CASSVGTVDNEQFF
TGTGCCAGCAGCGTTGGAACCGTGGACAATGAGCAGTTCTTC
>few|TRBD1|TRBJ1-6|TRBV19
CASSQRTGQRYNSPLHF
TGTGCCAGTAGTCAACGGACAGGGCAGCGCTATAATTCACCCCTCCACTTT
>-|-|TRBJ2-1|TRBV20-1
CSAREHRSSYNEQFF
TGCAGTGCTAGAGAGCACAGGAGCTCCTACAATGAGCAGTTCTTC
>few|-|TRBJ2-5|TRBV19
CASSVSGTVQETQYF
TGTGCCAGTAGTGTGTCCGGGACGGTACAAGAGACCCAGTACTTC
>few|-|TRBJ2-7|TRBV6-2/TRBV6-3
CASSYPGIGVYEQYF
TGTGCCAGCAGTTACCCGGGTATAGGAGTCTACGAGCAGTACTTC
>-|-|TRBJ1-4|TRBV18
CASSASSPGLATNEKLFF
TGTGCCAGCTCCGCTTCGTCTCCAGGCCTTGCAACTAATGAAAAACTGTTTTTT
>-|TRBD1|TRBJ1-1|TRBV4-3
CASSQTQGGGAFF
TGCGCCAGCAGCCAAACCCAGGGGGGTGGTGCTTTCTTT
>-|-|TRBJ2-3|TRBV7-2
CASSYRTHTDTQYF
TGTGCCAGCAGCTACCGGACCCACACAGATACGCAGTATTTT
>-|TRBD2|TRBJ2-1|TRBV12-3/TRBV12-4
CASSPRLAGGINEQFF
TGTGCCAGCAGTCCGCGACTAGCGGGGGGGATCAATGAGCAGTTCTTC
>few|-|TRBJ2-5|TRBV6-2/TRBV6-3
CASSYSTGGRSQYF
TGTGCCAGCAGTTACTCGACTGGGGGGCGGTCCCAGTACTTC
>few|TRBD2|TRBJ2-1|TRBV27
CASRSGGLRSYNEQFF
TGTGCCAGCCGTTCGGGGGGGCTACGCTCCTACAATGAGCAGTTCTTC
>medium-sized|TRBD2|TRBJ2-1|TRBV7-6
CASSLRPPGGSYNEQFF
TGTGCCAGCAGCTTAAGACCCCCGGGGGGCTCCTACAATGAGCAGTTCTTC
>medium-sized|TRBD2|TRBJ2-3|TRBV19
CASRTVGGSTDTQYF
TGTGCCAGTAGGACCGTGGGGGGGAGCACAGATACGCAGTATTTT
>few|-|TRBJ2-7|TRBV11-2
CASESDSYEQYF
TGTGCCAGCGAATCGGACTCCTACGAGCAGTACTTC
>-|-|TRBJ2-7|TRBV7-9
CASSLSYEQYF
TGTGCCAGCAGCTTAAGCTACGAGCAGTACTTC
>-|TRBD1|TRBJ2-5|TRBV12-3/TRBV12-4
CASSKRPSDRPETQYF
TGTGCCAGCAGTAAACGCCCGTCGGACAGGCCAGAGACCCAGTACTTC
>medium-sized|-|TRBJ2-1|TRBV6-5
CASSYSLTGPGEQFF
TGTGCCAGCAGTTACTCACTCACAGGTCCGGGTGAGCAGTTCTTC
>-|TRBD1|TRBJ2-5|TRBV6-5
CASSYMIDRGEETQYF
TGTGCCAGCAGTTACATGATCGACAGGGGAGAAGAGACCCAGTACTTC
>medium-sized|-|TRBJ1-2|TRBV30
CAWSTGSYGYTF
TGTGCCTGGAGTACGGGGTCCTATGGCTACACCTTC
>medium-sized|-|TRBJ2-5|TRBV29-1
CSVEKGIAETQYF
TGCAGCGTTGAGAAGGGAATAGCAGAGACCCAGTACTTC
>-|-|TRBJ2-2|TRBV5-1
CASSSPRSNTGELFF
TGCGCCAGCAGCTCGCCCCGATCGAACACCGGGGAGCTGTTTTTT
>-|-|TRBJ2-7|TRBV4-3
CASSQEHGYEQYF
TGCGCCAGCAGCCAAGAGCACGGCTACGAGCAGTACTTC
>-|-|TRBJ2-5|TRBV7-6
CASSLRGLEETQYF
TGTGCCAGCAGCTTAAGAGGGTTGGAGGAGACCCAGTACTTC
>-|-|TRBJ1-2|TRBV5-4
CASSLLQNYGYTF
TGTGCCAGCAGCTTGTTGCAGAACTATGGCTACACCTTC
>medium-sized|TRBD1|TRBJ2-7|TRBV27
CASSLGTGGTYEQYF
TGTGCCAGCAGTTTAGGGACAGGGGGCACCTACGAGCAGTACTTC
>few|TRBD2|TRBJ2-1|TRBV5-1
CASSLPSGGPNEQFF
TGCGCCAGCAGCTTGCCTAGCGGGGGACCCAATGAGCAGTTCTTC
>-|TRBD2|TRBJ2-5|TRBV28
CASRGGRRYQETQYF
TGTGCCAGCAGGGGGGGGAGAAGGTACCAAGAGACCCAGTACTTC
>-|-|TRBJ1-1|TRBV10-3
CAVSGTVNTEAFF
TGTGCCGTCTCGGGGACGGTGAACACTGAAGCTTTCTTT
>-|TRBD1|TRBJ2-5|TRBV14
CASSPRQGAETQYF
TGTGCCAGCAGCCCTCGACAGGGAGCAGAGACCCAGTACTTC
>few|-|TRBJ2-1|TRBV5-1
CASSLDGQGTNEQFF
TGCGCCAGCAGCTTGGACGGGCAGGGAACCAATGAGCAGTTCTTC
>-|-|TRBJ2-7|TRBV12-3/TRBV12-4
CASRGQGKIYEQYF
TGTGCCAGCAGGGGACAAGGGAAGATATACGAGCAGTACTTC
>-|-|TRBJ2-7|TRBV12-3/TRBV12-4
CASSPGHIYEQYF
TGTGCCAGCAGCCCGGGACACATCTACGAGCAGTACTTC
>few|-|TRBJ2-3|TRBV12-3/TRBV12-4
CASSFTVDTQYF
TGTGCCAGCAGTTTTACGGTCGATACGCAGTATTTT
>few|-|TRBJ1-2|TRBV6-2/TRBV6-3
CASSQFTDRYTF
TGTGCCAGCAGTCAGTTCACCGACCGCTACACCTTC
>medium-sized|-|TRBJ2-5|TRBV29-1
CSVGWEAETQYF
TGCAGCGTTGGATGGGAGGCCGAGACCCAGTACTTC
>-|TRBD1|TRBJ1-1|TRBV7-9
CASSSTGDYTEAFF
TGTGCCAGCAGCTCCACAGGGGATTACACTGAAGCTTTCTTT
>-|TRBD1|TRBJ2-7|TRBV6-2/TRBV6-3
CASRTTSGDRGLYEQYF
TGTGCCAGCAGAACAACATCCGGGGACAGGGGCCTCTACGAGCAGTACTTC
>-|-|TRBJ1-6|TRBV12-3/TRBV12-4
CASSRDRNLNSPLHF
TGTGCCAGCAGCAGAGACAGGAATCTAAATTCACCCCTCCACTTT
>medium-sized|-|TRBJ2-1|TRBV19
CASSIGTAGEQFF
TGTGCCAGTAGTATAGGAACGGCGGGAGAGCAGTTCTTC
>-|-|TRBJ1-1|TRBV12-3/TRBV12-4
CASSSPGVLNTEAFF
TGTGCCAGCAGTTCTCCAGGGGTTCTGAACACTGAAGCTTTCTTT
>medium-sized|TRBD1|TRBJ2-7|TRBV6-5
CASSYSSGTASYEQYF
TGTGCCAGCAGTTACTCTTCCGGGACAGCTTCCTACGAGCAGTACTTC
>few|-|TRBJ2-3|TRBV6-4
CASSDSGLTTDTQYF
TGTGCCAGCAGTGACTCTGGACTAACCACAGATACGCAGTATTTT
>-|-|TRBJ2-3|TRBV6-2/TRBV6-3
CASTKTGTDTQYF
TGTGCCAGCACAAAAACAGGGACAGATACGCAGTATTTT
>few|-|TRBJ2-2|TRBV12-3/TRBV12-4
CASSLSTVHTGELFF
TGTGCCAGCAGTTTAAGTACGGTACACACCGGGGAGCTGTTTTTT